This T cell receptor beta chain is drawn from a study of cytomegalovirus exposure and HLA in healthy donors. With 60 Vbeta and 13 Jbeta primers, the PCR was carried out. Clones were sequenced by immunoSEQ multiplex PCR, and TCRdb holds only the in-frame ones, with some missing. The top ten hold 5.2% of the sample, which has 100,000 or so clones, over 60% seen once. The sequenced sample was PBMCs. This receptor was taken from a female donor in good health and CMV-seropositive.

CDR3 sequence reads: CASSSLAGGPGTGELFF. CDR3 nucleotide sequence: TGTGCCAGCAGTTCCCTAGCGGGAGGGCCGGGAACCGGGGAGCTGTTTTTT. This chain links TRBV2 with TRBJ2-2; the match to TRBD2 covers 12 bases. V trimming: 5 bases; J trimming: 5 bases; junction bases outside the gene matches: 9. This CDR3 is built from 17 residues. Per germline, CDR1 SNHLY and CDR2 FYNNEI.